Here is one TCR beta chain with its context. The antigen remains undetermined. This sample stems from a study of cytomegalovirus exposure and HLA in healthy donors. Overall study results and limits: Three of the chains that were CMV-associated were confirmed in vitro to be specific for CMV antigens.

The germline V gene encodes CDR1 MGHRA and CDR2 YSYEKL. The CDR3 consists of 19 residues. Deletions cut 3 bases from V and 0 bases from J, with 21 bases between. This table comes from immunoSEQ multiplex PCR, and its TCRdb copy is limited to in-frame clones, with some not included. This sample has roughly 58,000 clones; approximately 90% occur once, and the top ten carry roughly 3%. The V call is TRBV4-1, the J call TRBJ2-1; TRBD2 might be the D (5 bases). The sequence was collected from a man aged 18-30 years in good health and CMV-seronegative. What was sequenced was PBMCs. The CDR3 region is CASSHPTPFVGSSYNEQFF. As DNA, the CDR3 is TGCGCCAGCAGCCACCCGACCCCGTTCGTGGGGAGCTCCTACAATGAGCAGTTCTTC.